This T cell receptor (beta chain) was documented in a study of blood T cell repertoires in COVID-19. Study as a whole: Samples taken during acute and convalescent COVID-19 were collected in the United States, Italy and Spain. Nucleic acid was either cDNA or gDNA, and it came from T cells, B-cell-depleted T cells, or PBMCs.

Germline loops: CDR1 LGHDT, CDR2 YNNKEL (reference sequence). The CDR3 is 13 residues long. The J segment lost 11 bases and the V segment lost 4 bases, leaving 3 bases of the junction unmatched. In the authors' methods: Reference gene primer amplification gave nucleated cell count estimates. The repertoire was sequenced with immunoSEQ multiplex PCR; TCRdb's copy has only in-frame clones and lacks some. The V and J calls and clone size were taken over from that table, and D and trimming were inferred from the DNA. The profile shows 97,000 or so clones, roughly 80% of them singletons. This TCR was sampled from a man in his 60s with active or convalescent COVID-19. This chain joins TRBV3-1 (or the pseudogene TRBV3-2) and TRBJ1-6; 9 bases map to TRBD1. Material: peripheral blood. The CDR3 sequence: CASSRGQGTPLHF. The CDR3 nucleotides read TGTGCCAGCAGCCGGGGACAGGGAACACCCCTCCACTTT.